This TCR beta chain came from a study of HIV-infected patients and healthy controls. Alpha and beta constant-region primers primed reverse transcription of around 550 ng RNA. Each of the alpha and beta chains got its own library through chain-specific third strand synthesis with indices. TCRdb passed the 5' RACE reads through MiXCR, listing each CDR3 protein once. The repertoire holds 11,000 or so distinct CDR3 sequences, with around 5% as singletons. The repertoire came from unfractionated whole blood and reflected all unsorted peripheral T cells. Control samples came from ten uninfected healthy donors, a few of them resampled after approximately 3 months. This clonotype came up many times. Its antigen remains unidentified. Study-wide results and caveats: Healthy controls shared more CDR3 sequences between individuals than HIV-infected patients did.

CDR3 length: 14 residues. The ends were cut back, 6 bases at V and 7 bases at J, with 18 bases in the middle. V is TRBV12-3 or TRBV12-4 and J is TRBJ1-2; D is possibly TRBD1 (6 bases). Sequenced input: blood. This clonotype was obtained from an adult in good health. In nucleotides, the CDR3 is TGTGCCAGCAGCCCCCCCCGGACACAGGGTGGCTACACCTTC. Translating gives CASSPPRTQGGYTF.